This entry lists 16 T cell receptor beta chains sequenced from one sample in a study of early T cells in non-severe SARS-CoV-2 infection. In TCRdb, the 5' RACE reads were re-called with MiXCR into one record per CDR3 protein. Among about 83,000 distinct CDR3 sequences listed, roughly an eighth were seen once. Sequenced: whole blood. The receptors here all came from an adult who was a healthcare worker with PCR-confirmed SARS-CoV-2 infection or an uninfected control (not recorded which).

The table lists this clonotype with a few counts. V usage is TRBV7-9 and J usage is TRBJ1-2, with 7 bases identical to TRBD1. Germline V gives CDR1 SEHNR, CDR2 FQNEAQ (reference sequence). CDR3 length: 15 amino acids. The junction had 10 bases not matched to a gene; V was cut back by 1 base and J by 8 bases. This chain's CDR3 is CASSLEPGTEDGYTF. The CDR3, as DNA: TGTGCCAGCAGCTTAGAGCCCGGGACAGAGGACGGCTACACCTTC.

The genes are TRBV12-5 and TRBJ1-1; 7 bases fit TRBD1. Germline trimming cut 3 bases from V and 0 bases from J; bases unmatched to any gene: 13. Germline values: CDR1 LGHNT, CDR2 FRNRAP. The length of the CDR3 is 18 residues. Here the CDR3 DNA reads TGTGCTAGTGGTTTAGGGCAGGGGGACTTACGCATGAACACTGAAGCTTTCTTT. It translates to CASGLGQGDLRMNTEAFF.

This clonotype was recorded at least ten times. The J gene is TRBJ2-2, the V gene TRBV4-3; TRBD2 agrees at 10 bases. CDR1 LGHNA and CDR2 YSLEER come from the germline V gene. Trimming cost V 0 bases and J 7 bases; bases outside gene matches: 5. This CDR3 is 16 amino acids long. CDR3 sequence (DNA): TGCGCCAGCAGCCAAGAAAGCGGGAGGGTAGGCGGGGAGCTGTTTTTT. Protein product: CASSQESGRVGGELFF.

This clonotype was recorded a few times. The chain carries TRBV29-1 and TRBJ2-1; 11 nucleotides align to TRBD2. Germline V lookup: CDR1 SQVTM, CDR2 ANQGSEA. This CDR3 contains 16 residues. With 0 bases clipped from V and 0 bases from J, the junction kept 1 base outside the gene matches. CDR3 residues: CSVEDGTSGSYNEQFF. Written as DNA, the CDR3 is TGCAGCGTTGAAGATGGGACTAGCGGCTCCTACAATGAGCAGTTCTTC.

The chain has TRBV2 and TRBJ2-1; D possibly corresponds to TRBD1 (5 bases). Germline-derived CDR1 and CDR2 are SNHLY and FYNNEI. The CDR3 runs to 15 residues. Trimming took off 7 bases at V and 0 bases at J, with 13 bases between the two ends. This chain's CDR3 is CASTRRQGSYNEQFF. CDR3 coding DNA: TGTGCCAGCACCCGAAGGCAGGGCTCCTACAATGAGCAGTTCTTC.

The rearrangement joins TRBV12-3 or TRBV12-4 to TRBJ1-2, with unresolved D. The CDR3 has 13 residues. Trimming stripped 6 bases from V and 5 bases from J, with 13 bases between. Here the CDR3 DNA reads TGTGCCAGCAGCCCGGCTCCCCTTTATGGCTACACCTTC. Its translation: CASSPAPLYGYTF.

This chain uses TRBV6-2 or TRBV6-3 with TRBJ2-1, with D hard to call. Germline V gene lookup returns CDR1 MNHEY and CDR2 SVGEGT. There are 13 residues in the CDR3. V shed 7 bases and J shed 8 bases, with 15 bases lying between them. The CDR3 region is CASTGLRLDEQFF. The CDR3 DNA follows: TGTGCCAGCACCGGGCTTCGATTGGATGAGCAGTTCTTC.

This clonotype showed up many times. The gene calls are TRBV7-2 and TRBJ1-2; TRBD1 matches 8 bases. From germline, CDR1 is SGHTA and CDR2 FQGNSA. The V segment lost 5 bases and the J segment 7 bases; nucleotides outside the gene matches: 6. The CDR3 covers 13 residues. This CDR3 is CASSPTGGGGYTF. The CDR3 DNA reads as TGTGCCAGCAGCCCAACAGGGGGAGGTGGCTACACCTTC.

This clonotype was counted between two and nine times. The rearrangement joins TRBV18 to TRBJ1-4, with 8 bases aligning to TRBD1. The CDR3 length is 17 residues. After removal of 2 bases from V and 0 bases from J, the junction contained 5 bases not matched to a gene. The germline CDR1 and CDR2 sequences are KGHSH and LQKENI. CDR3 residues: CASSPRGQGATNEKLFF. The CDR3, as DNA: TGTGCCAGCTCACCAAGAGGACAGGGCGCAACTAATGAAAAACTGTTTTTT.

This clonotype was counted at least ten times. This chain connects TRBV18 to TRBJ2-7; D gene uncertain. CDR3 length: 14 residues. V lost 0 bases, J lost 1 base, and 7 bases lay in between. Per the germline V gene, CDR1 is KGHSH and CDR2 is LQKENI. CDR3: CASSPPSQSYEQYF. The CDR3 bases are TGTGCCAGCTCACCACCCTCACAGTCCTACGAGCAGTACTTC.

The rearrangement links TRBV7-2 to TRBJ2-2, with TRBD2 matching 14 bases. J was trimmed by 6 bases and V by 0 bases; bases with no gene match: 6. The CDR3 is 18 amino acids. Germline V gene sequence: CDR1 SGHTA, CDR2 FQGNSA. For the CDR3, the DNA is TGTGCCAGCAGCTTAGCTCTTCGACTAGCGGGAGGGCCCGGGGAGCTGTTTTTT. Translating gives CASSLALRLAGGPGELFF. The full variable domain, rest sourced from reference TRBV7-2 and TRBJ2-2, is GAGVSQSPSNKVTEKGKDVELRCDPISGHTALYWYRQSLGQGLEFLIYFQGNSAPDKSGLPSDRFSAERTGGSVSTLTIQRTQQEDSAVYLCASSLALRLAGGPGELFFGEGSRLTVL.

The chain uses TRBV2 and TRBJ2-3, with D maybe TRBD2 (6 bases). This CDR3 comprises 13 residues. Germline CDR1 is SNHLY and CDR2 is FYNNEI. Trimming pared 0 bases from V and 6 bases from J, leaving 7 bases between. The CDR3 region has the DNA TGTGCCAGCAGTGAAGCGGGACTTGATACGCAGTATTTT. Residues: CASSEAGLDTQYF.

This clonotype was seen more than once but under ten times. V and J are TRBV20-1 and TRBJ2-2, with D possibly matching TRBD2 (6 bases). CDR3 length: 14 amino acids. CDR1 is DFQATT and CDR2 is SNEGSKA in the germline V gene (reference sequence). Trimming removed 0 bases from V and 6 bases from J, with 11 bases in between. CDR3 sequence reads: CSAREEGFPGELFF. The CDR3 nucleotides read TGCAGTGCTAGAGAGGAGGGGTTCCCCGGGGAGCTGTTTTTT.

V is TRBV7-8 and J is TRBJ1-1; the D gene is possibly TRBD1 (6 bases). The length of the CDR3 is 14 residues. Germline V gives CDR1 SGHVS, CDR2 FQNEAQ. V was pared by 2 bases and J by 5 bases, with 12 bases between. The CDR3 here is CASSLSGGRTEAFF. CDR3 DNA: TGTGCCAGCAGCTTATCGGGGGGGCGGACTGAAGCTTTCTTT.

In its sample, this clonotype was seen a few times. The genes are TRBV24-1 and TRBJ2-1; D might be TRBD2 (5 bases). CDR3 size: 12 residues. The V gene lost 1 base and the J gene lost 10 bases, with 7 bases spanning the gap. Germline loops: CDR1 KGHDR, CDR2 SFDVKD. This chain's CDR3 is CATSDFRGEQFF. CDR3 coding DNA: TGTGCCACCAGTGATTTTAGAGGGGAGCAGTTCTTC.

The chain joins TRBV20-1 to TRBJ2-1; D might be TRBD2 (5 bases). The germline V and J ends were trimmed by 6 bases and 2 bases, with 14 bases remaining between them. CDR1 is DFQATT, CDR2 SNEGSKA, per germline (reference sequence). This CDR3 is built from 14 residues. The CDR3 spells CSARGWTTYNEQFF. CDR3 DNA: TGCAGTGCCCGCGGGTGGACCACCTACAATGAGCAGTTCTTC.